This paragraph reports one TCR beta chain. These data belong to a study of blood T cell repertoires in COVID-19. The table came from immunoSEQ multiplex PCR; TCRdb's copy has only in-frame clones and leaves some out. The sample has approximately 120,000 clones; roughly 79% are singletons. The V end was cut by 7 bases, the J end by 3 bases, with 19 bases between. The CDR3 has 15 residues. From germline, CDR1 is LNHDA and CDR2 SQIVND (reference sequence). The chain uses TRBV19 and TRBJ2-7, with D tentatively TRBD1 (6 bases). This TCR was recovered from a human donor in a cohort sampled during active COVID-19. The sequenced material came from peripheral blood. The CDR3 coding sequence is TGTGCCAGTATGGCAGGGGTCAAAATCCACTACGAGCAGTACTTC. Translation: CASMAGVKIHYEQYF.